This T cell receptor beta chain appears in the sequencing data of a study of control samples from healthy donors and cancer patients. The CDR3 consists of 15 residues. The germline V gene encodes CDR1 LGHNA and CDR2 YNFKEQ. V lost 4 bases and J lost 3; bases outside the gene matches: 5. Profiling relied on immunoSEQ multiplex PCR, and the TCRdb table lists in-frame clones only, not all of them. Among under 200,000 clones listed, just over 95% were seen once. The rearrangement links TRBV4-2 to TRBJ1-4; TRBD1 matches at 7 bases. Material for sequencing was blood. This clonotype was sampled from a woman between 25 and 40 years old in good health. CDR3 sequence: CASSLGDSSNEKLFF. The CDR3 DNA reads TGTGCCAGCAGCCTCGGGGACAGTTCTAATGAAAAACTGTTTTTT.